The next 17 T cell receptor beta chains were all read from a single sample in a study of CD8+ T cells in alopecia areata. Following extraction, RNA underwent reverse transcription to cDNA, which served as the sequencing template. Profiling relied on immunoSEQ multiplex PCR, and the TCRdb table lists in-frame clones only, not all of them. The table records about 180,000 clones, approximately 62% of them present only once. The material was CD4+ T cells sorted from blood, obtained at week 0. These receptors came from a human donor with alopecia areata.

Regarding this clone: Other DNA sequences in the same sample also yield this CDR3. The rearrangement joins TRBV30 to TRBJ1-1; D remains ambiguous. The germline V gene has CDR1 GTSNPN and CDR2 SVGIG (reference sequence). V dropped 1 base and J dropped 3 bases, with 6 bases sitting between them. This CDR3 comprises 12 residues. The CDR3 reads CAWSDRDTEAFF. The CDR3 bases are TGTGCCTGGAGTGATAGGGACACTGAAGCTTTCTTT.

This sequence joins TRBV7-2 and TRBJ2-4; D may correspond to TRBD1 or TRBD2 (5 bases each). Trimming took 1 base from V and 2 from J, leaving 9 bases between them. The germline V gene has CDR1 SGHTA and CDR2 FQGNSA. The CDR3 runs 15 residues. The CDR3: CASSLDRRTKNIQYF. Written as DNA, the CDR3 is TGTGCCAGCAGCTTAGACAGGAGGACCAAAAACATTCAGTACTTC.

This clone was detected a few times. This chain uses TRBV5-1 with TRBJ2-1, with no clear D. Looked up from germline, CDR1 is SGHRS and CDR2 is YFSETQ. The CDR3 has 15 residues. The V gene lost 1 base and the J gene lost 4 bases, with 12 bases spanning the gap. CDR3 loop: CASSLISPPYNEQFF. The DNA of the CDR3 is TGCGCCAGCAGCTTGATATCCCCCCCTTACAATGAGCAGTTCTTC.

The table lists this clone with a few counts. V and J are TRBV2 and TRBJ2-6; either TRBD1 or TRBD2 may fit D (5 bases each). Trimming took off 10 bases at V and 0 bases at J, with 19 bases between the two ends. Per the germline V gene, CDR1 is SNHLY and CDR2 is FYNNEI. CDR3 length: 17 amino acids. CDR3 sequence (DNA): TGTGCCATGAGGAACGGGACGGGGAGCTCTGGGGCCAACGTCCTGACTTTC. This gives the protein CAMRNGTGSSGANVLTF.

This chain joins TRBV30 and TRBJ1-6, with 9 bases that match TRBD1. CDR3 length: 16 residues. After removal of 0 bases from V and 8 bases from J, the junction contained 8 bases not matched to a gene. CDR1 is GTSNPN, CDR2 SVGIG, per germline (reference sequence). Written as DNA, the CDR3 is TGTGCCTGGAGTGTACTCTGGGGACAGGGAGATTCACCCCTCCACTTT. Translating gives CAWSVLWGQGDSPLHF.

J is TRBJ2-1 and V is TRBV30; possible D gene TRBD2, 5 bases. V lost 2 bases to trimming and J lost 0 bases, with 11 bases between them. Germline V gene lookup returns CDR1 GTSNPN and CDR2 SVGIG (reference sequence). The CDR3 covers 15 residues. The CDR3 region is CAWSQRLPSYNEQFF. CDR3 DNA: TGTGCCTGGAGTCAGCGGTTGCCCTCCTACAATGAGCAGTTCTTC.

The gene calls are TRBV29-1 and TRBJ2-7; D may be TRBD2 (5 bases). The CDR3 is 14 amino acids. The germline V gene has CDR1 SQVTM and CDR2 ANQGSEA. The V and J ends lost 4 bases and 4 bases respectively, with 17 bases between them. The CDR3 DNA follows: TGCAGCGTTGGACGTGTGGGAGAAGATTACGAGCAGTACTTC. It specifies CSVGRVGEDYEQYF.

This rearrangement joins TRBV30 to TRBJ1-2; 7 bases line up with TRBD1. CDR1 and CDR2 from the germline V gene are GTSNPN and SVGIG (reference sequence). There are 13 residues in the CDR3. Unmatched junction bases numbered 4, after V lost 2 bases and J lost 4 bases. In DNA form, the CDR3 reads TGTGCCTGGAGTAGTGGACAGGTCTATGGCTACACCTTC. Its protein product is CAWSSGQVYGYTF. The complete variable domain, with remaining parts taken from reference TRBV30 and TRBJ1-2, reads SQTIHQWPATLVQPVGSPLSLECTVEGTSNPNLYWYRQAAGRGLQLLFYSVGIGQISSEVPQNLSASRPQDRQFILSSKKLLLSDSGFYLCAWSSGQVYGYTFGSGTRLTVV.

The chain has TRBV9 and TRBJ1-2, with 10 bases aligning to TRBD1. The CDR3 loop spans 15 amino acids. Germline V gives CDR1 SGDLS, CDR2 YYNGEE. V lost 4 bases, J lost 2 bases, and 5 bases stayed unmatched. The CDR3 DNA follows: TGTGCCAGCAGCCCCCGGACAGGGGGGAACTATGGCTACACCTTC. Protein: CASSPRTGGNYGYTF.

CDR3: CASSQELRRDVKRYF. CDR3 DNA: TGCGCCAGCAGCCAGGAGTTAAGACGGGACGTTAAAAGATACTTC. The chain joins TRBV5-1 to TRBJ2-7; D assignment may be TRBD1 or TRBD2 (5 bases each). Germline V gene data show CDR1 as SGHRS and CDR2 as YFSETQ. Trimming took 4 bases from V and 13 from J, leaving 27 bases between them. There are 15 residues in the CDR3.

Remarks on this clone: The identical CDR3 is also encoded by other nucleotide sequences in the sample. The genes are TRBV30 and TRBJ1-5; D possibly corresponds to TRBD1 (5 bases). Trimming took off 1 base at V and 2 bases at J, with 9 bases between the two ends. CDR1 and CDR2 (germline): GTSNPN, SVGIG (reference sequence). CDR3 length equals 14 residues. The CDR3 loop reads CAWSGQGGNQPQHF. CDR3 coding DNA: TGTGCCTGGAGTGGCCAGGGAGGCAATCAGCCCCAGCATTTT.

This clone was seen more than once but under ten times. The rearrangement uses TRBV20-1 and TRBJ2-4; D is ambiguous. Looked up from germline, CDR1 is DFQATT and CDR2 is SNEGSKA (reference sequence). This CDR3 has 11 residues. V dropped 6 bases and J dropped 1 base, with 4 bases sitting between them. The CDR3 region is CSAGAKNIQYF. The CDR3 bases are TGCAGTGCAGGGGCCAAAAACATTCAGTACTTC.

This chain connects TRBV18 to TRBJ1-2; possibly TRBD1 for D (5 bases). This CDR3 region has 12 residues. CDR1 and CDR2 (germline): KGHSH, LQKENI. The ends were cut back, 6 bases at V and 4 bases at J, with 9 bases in the middle. CDR3 DNA: TGTGCCAGCTCGGACAACCTCTATGGCTACACCTTC. It specifies CASSDNLYGYTF.

This clone was picked up one time. V and J are TRBV9 and TRBJ1-4; 8 bases match TRBD1. CDR1 is SGDLS and CDR2 is YYNGEE in the germline V gene. With 2 bases clipped from V and 7 bases from J, the junction kept 4 bases outside the gene matches. This CDR3 region has 14 residues. Here the CDR3 reads CASSVGTGGEKLFF. The CDR3 DNA follows: TGTGCCAGCAGCGTCGGGACAGGCGGTGAAAAACTGTTTTTT.

This rearrangement joins TRBV5-1 to TRBJ2-2; D gene unclear. The germline V gene has CDR1 SGHRS and CDR2 YFSETQ. V was cut by 0 bases and J by 6 bases, with 6 bases left in between. This CDR3 region has 13 residues. In DNA, the CDR3 is TGCGCCAGCAGCTTGGAGGGTCCCGGGGAGCTGTTTTTT. Protein product: CASSLEGPGELFF.

This clone was detected only a few times. The CDR3 loop reads CASSVLSGGLINEQFF. The CDR3 nucleotides read TGTGCCAGCAGCGTGCTTTCAGGGGGCCTTATCAATGAGCAGTTCTTC. The genes are TRBV9 and TRBJ2-1, with 8 bases aligning to TRBD1. Trimming took 2 bases from V and 6 from J; bases not matched to a gene: 10. This CDR3 is 16 amino acids long. The V gene's germline CDR1 is SGDLS and CDR2 YYNGEE.

This clone was recorded at least ten times. This chain uses TRBV5-1 with TRBJ2-1; the match to TRBD2 covers 9 bases. Germline V gene sequence: CDR1 SGHRS, CDR2 YFSETQ. This CDR3 comprises 16 residues. Unmatched junction bases numbered 8, after V lost 4 bases and J lost 3 bases. The CDR3 nucleotides are TGCGCCAGCAGCGGACAAGCGGGGGGTCTCTACAATGAGCAGTTCTTC. This translates into CASSGQAGGLYNEQFF.